Below, 6 T cell receptor beta chains from the same sample are listed, as sequenced in a study of shared clonotypes between healthy human individuals. Here immunoSEQ multiplex PCR was the method, and the copy in TCRdb shows in-frame clones only, minus some. The table has about 460,000 clones, roughly three quarters seen once; the top ten hold approximately 12%. What was sequenced was PBMCs. These receptors all stem from a woman aged 40 to 50 in good health. Some clones in this sample may be carry-over from other donors' samples.

The sample holds a few counts of this clone. J is TRBJ2-7 and V is TRBV10-3, with a tentative D call TRBD2 (6 bases). Germline-derived CDR1 and CDR2 are ENHRY and SYGVKD. CDR3 size: 15 residues. The V end was cut by 4 bases, the J end by 4 bases, with 17 bases between. CDR3 nucleotides: TGTGCCATCAGTGGGGGACTGGGGAGAGATTACGAGCAGTACTTC. Its translation: CAISGGLGRDYEQYF.

J is TRBJ2-5 and V is TRBV5-1; D not resolved. Germline CDR1 SGHRS, CDR2 YFSETQ. The CDR3 runs to 14 residues. Trimming took 4 bases from V and 5 from J, leaving 15 bases between them. The CDR3 region is CASSPVGGMETQYF. The CDR3 nucleotides read TGCGCCAGCAGCCCGGTGGGTGGGATGGAGACCCAGTACTTC.

The chain has TRBV2 and TRBJ2-2; TRBD2 is a possible D gene (6 bases). The CDR3 length is 14 residues. Per germline, CDR1 SNHLY and CDR2 FYNNEI. The V end lost 6 bases, the J end lost 1 base, and 9 bases lay between the germline ends. The CDR3 sequence is CASRRLENTGELFF. As DNA, the CDR3 is TGTGCCAGCAGACGACTAGAGAACACCGGGGAGCTGTTTTTT.

The chain is built from TRBV28 and TRBJ1-5; 12 bases line up with TRBD1. Germline V gives CDR1 MDHEN, CDR2 SYDVKM. The J segment lost 0 bases and the V segment lost 6 bases, leaving 15 bases of the junction unmatched. The CDR3 extends over 20 amino acids. In nucleotides, the CDR3 is TGTGCCAGCAGAAACACATTCGGGACAGGGGGCTTGTATAGCAATCAGCCCCAGCATTTT. This codes for CASRNTFGTGGLYSNQPQHF.

This clone was observed a single time. This chain uses TRBV10-2 with TRBJ1-5; D remains unclear. Between the trimmed V and J ends, which lost 7 bases and 1 base, there was a span of 14 bases. Germline lookup yields CDR1 WSHSY and CDR2 SAAADI. This CDR3 is built from 15 residues. The CDR3 DNA reads TGCGCCAGCACCCACACAGTCCAGAGCAATCAGCCCCAGCATTTT. It yields the protein CASTHTVQSNQPQHF.

The chain links TRBV19 to TRBJ2-2; the match to TRBD1 covers 7 bases. This CDR3 is built from 18 residues. The V gene end was trimmed by 8 bases and the J gene end by 4 bases; junction bases not matched to a gene: 19. Germline V gene lookup returns CDR1 LNHDA and CDR2 SQIVND (reference sequence). The CDR3 is CASLRRDRQSLATGELFF. In DNA form, the CDR3 reads TGTGCCAGTCTTCGTCGGGACAGACAATCCCTTGCCACCGGGGAGCTGTTTTTT.